The present TCR beta chain was sequenced within a study of CXCR3-negative and CXCR3-positive naive CD8 T cells (dated by TCRdb to between 2019 and 2020). Broadly, across the study: Some 150 million TRB reads were obtained in total, roughly 1.5 +/- 0.3 million reads per library. Diversity and physicochemical repertoire analyses covered over 10 donors pooled from two independent experiments. TRBV-TRBJ cluster analysis included naive subsets from roughly 5 donors and memory cells from 3 donors. Overall results and qualifications from the work: Repertoire diversity was comparably high in both naive subsets but much lower in memory CD8+ T cells. Naive CXCR3-negative and CXCR3-positive cells from the same donor showed similar TRBV-TRBJ usage, whereas memory cells showed distinct patterns. Because surface CD5, which has been linked to self-reactivity in mice, was comparable between naive subsets, TCR interaction strength was also inferred from TRB CDR3 physicochemical properties. TRB CDR3s from CXCR3-positive naive cells showed higher hydrophobicity (lower Kidera factor 4), lower energy, and higher strength and volume indices than CXCR3-negative naive cells. CXCR3 expression partially decreased after cryopreservation, so most assays used freshly isolated PBMCs.

Sequencer: NextSeq 550. The Human TCR Profiling Kit (MiLaboratory) was used to prepare UMI-labeled 5' RACE TRB cDNA libraries. cDNA synthesis used the entire amount of extracted RNA, and PCR amplification then used the entire amount of cDNA produced. Libraries were prepared in parallel with an identical number of PCR cycles. The authors' pipeline ran thus. MIGEC and MiXCR extracted about 50,000 +/- 10,000 unique UMI-labeled TRB cDNA molecules per library, requiring at least two reads per UMI. Each library averaged approximately 40,000 +/- 10,000 functional in-frame TRB CDR3 nucleotide clonotypes without stop codons. After downsampling to 5000 UMI-labeled TRB molecules per sample, diversity metrics, including normalized Shannon-Wiener and Chao1, were computed in VDJtools. For the central five CDR3 residues, VDJtools calculated physicochemical properties weighted by clonotype size, namely interaction energy, strength, volume and Kidera factor 4. TCRdb reprocessed the reads, so every CDR3 protein sequence counts as one entry and DNA is not shown. These V and J calls are TCRdb output, not the study's own analysis. The sample's records list about 150,000 distinct CDR3 sequences. The ten largest account for around 0.5% of the sample.

For every CD8+ T cell subset, a few hundred thousand cells were flow-sorted straight into RLT lysis buffer, and each subset was sorted in triplicate. To keep memory contaminants out, a stringent definition of naive CD8+ T cells was applied: CD45RO-CCR7+CD27+CD95-. Peripheral blood mononuclear cells were isolated from buffy coats using standard density gradient centrifugation. Naive CXCR3-negative and CXCR3-positive CD8+ T cells were flow-sorted using a FACSAria III. Total RNA was extracted from sorted cells using an RNeasy Mini Kit. Note on this clonotype: There is no known antigen for this receptor.

This clonotype was sampled from a human donor in good health. Some clones in this sample may be carry-over from other donors' samples. Sequenced material: naive CXCR3+ CD8+ T cells from blood. According to the study, the label for this sample's cell subset or site signals: CD45RO-CCR7+CD27+CD95- naive CD8+ T cells expressing CXCR3 (TNR3+).

CDR3 reads: CASSQEVAVGDEQYF. The chain was built from TRBV3-1 and TRBJ2-7; TCRdb picks TRBD1, but there is no DNA to check that call. The germline V gene (reference sequence) provides CDR1 LGHDT and CDR2 YNNKEL. The CDR3 starts with the cysteine, ends with the phenylalanine, and has 15 residues. DNA is not on record.